The subject of this entry is one T cell receptor beta chain. This specimen belongs to a study of blood T cell repertoires in COVID-19. Libraries were prepared by immunoSEQ multiplex PCR; TCRdb keeps only in-frame clonotypes and omits some of them. The sample has 150,000 to 170,000 clones; about 80% are singletons. Germline V lookup: CDR1 MGHDK, CDR2 SYGVNS. V lost 6 bases, J lost 3 bases, and 14 bases lay in between. The CDR3 has 15 residues. The chain carries TRBV25-1 and TRBJ1-4; possibly TRBD1 for D (6 bases). This TCR was sampled from a woman aged 60-75 years with acute or convalescent COVID-19. The sample consisted of peripheral blood. In DNA form, the CDR3 reads TGTGCCAGCAGCGAGGTGGGGGCACCTAATGAAAAACTGTTTTTT. Translation: CASSEVGAPNEKLFF.